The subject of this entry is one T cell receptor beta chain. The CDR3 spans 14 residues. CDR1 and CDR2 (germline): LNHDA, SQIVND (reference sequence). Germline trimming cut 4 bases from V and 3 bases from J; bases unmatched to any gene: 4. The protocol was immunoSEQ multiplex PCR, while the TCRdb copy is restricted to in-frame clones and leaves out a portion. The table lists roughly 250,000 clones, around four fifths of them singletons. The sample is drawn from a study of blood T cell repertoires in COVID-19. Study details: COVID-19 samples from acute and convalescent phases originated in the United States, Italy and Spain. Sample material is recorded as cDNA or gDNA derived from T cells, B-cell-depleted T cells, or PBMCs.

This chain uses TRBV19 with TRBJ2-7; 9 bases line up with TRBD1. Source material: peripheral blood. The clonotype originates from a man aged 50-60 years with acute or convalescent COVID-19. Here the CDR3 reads CASSSRTGDYEQYF. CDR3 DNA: TGTGCCAGTAGTAGCAGGACAGGGGACTACGAGCAGTACTTC.